This entry lists 13 T cell receptor beta chains sequenced from one sample in a study of T cell changes during pregnancy in multiple sclerosis. Assay used: immunoSEQ multiplex PCR; TCRdb lists only in-frame clones, some missing. The data show 90,000 to 100,000 clones, 85% to 95% seen once. The specimen was peripheral blood, collected in the first trimester of pregnancy. All receptors derive from a female donor with multiple sclerosis, enrolled in a pregnancy study.

J is TRBJ1-1 and V is TRBV5-4; no clear D gene. Germline V gene data show CDR1 as SGHNT and CDR2 as YYREEE (reference sequence). V shed 4 bases and J shed 8 bases, with 12 bases lying between them. There are 12 residues in the CDR3. The CDR3 reads CASSMWLAEAFF. DNA for the CDR3: TGTGCCAGCAGCATGTGGTTGGCAGAAGCTTTCTTT.

The rearrangement joins TRBV13 to TRBJ2-3, with 11 positions matching TRBD2. CDR3 length: 17 residues. J was trimmed by 2 bases and V by 5 bases; bases with no gene match: 9. Germline CDR1 reads PRHDT; CDR2 reads FYEKMQ (reference sequence). CDR3 loop: CASSHLGLADSTDTQYF. The CDR3 DNA sequence: TGTGCCAGCAGCCACCTGGGACTAGCGGATTCCACAGATACGCAGTATTTT.

The rearrangement links TRBV2 to TRBJ1-3; 8 bases are shared with TRBD1. The germline CDR1 and CDR2 sequences are SNHLY and FYNNEI. The CDR3 length is 13 residues. Trimming removed 6 bases from V and 2 bases from J; junction bases left unmatched: 0. The CDR3 sequence is CASRTGAGNTIYF. Here the CDR3 DNA reads TGTGCCAGCAGGACAGGGGCTGGAAACACCATATATTTT.

As concerns this clone: The same CDR3 arises from other DNA sequences in this sample as well. V is TRBV7-9 and J is TRBJ2-3, with TRBD1 as a possible D gene (5 bases). V was cut by 8 bases and J by 2 bases, with 14 bases left in between. The CDR3 totals 14 residues. Germline assignment: CDR1 SEHNR and CDR2 FQNEAQ (reference sequence). The CDR3, as DNA: TGTGCCAGCTCGTTCCAGGGATCCACAGATACGCAGTATTTT. Its protein is CASSFQGSTDTQYF. The complete variable domain, with remaining parts taken from reference TRBV7-9 and TRBJ2-3, reads DTGVSQNPRHKITKRGQNVTFRCDPISEHNRLYWYRQTLGQGPEFLTYFQNEAQLEKSRLLSDRFSAERPKGSFSTLEIQRTEQGDSAMYLCASSFQGSTDTQYFGPGTRLTVL.

The chain uses TRBV7-9 and TRBJ2-7, with TRBD1 matching 9 bases. Germline V gene sequence: CDR1 SEHNR, CDR2 FQNEAQ (reference sequence). J gave up 4 bases and V 3 bases, and 4 bases lay outside the gene matches. The CDR3 is 14 amino acids. The CDR3 loop is CASSFGTGRYEQYF. The CDR3 nucleotides are TGTGCCAGCAGCTTCGGGACAGGGCGGTACGAGCAGTACTTC.

The CDR3 DNA sequence: TGCGCCAGCAGCTTGCAGCCTAGCGGGGCGCAAGAGACCCAGTACTTC. Translating gives CASSLQPSGAQETQYF. This chain connects TRBV5-1 to TRBJ2-5, with 9 nucleotides matching TRBD2. The V gene's germline CDR1 is SGHRS and CDR2 YFSETQ. With 1 base clipped from V and 2 bases from J, the junction kept 6 bases outside the gene matches. This CDR3 contains 16 residues.

The CDR3 here is CARSLCKLSQGIYGYTF. The CDR3 DNA is TGTGCCAGAAGCTTGTGTAAGCTCTCACAGGGGATTTATGGCTACACCTTC. This sequence joins TRBV5-3 and TRBJ1-2; the match to TRBD1 covers 7 bases. TRBV5-3 is an ORF, with its function uncertain. The CDR3 covers 17 residues. Trimming removed 1 base from V and 5 bases from J; junction bases left unmatched: 14.

The rearrangement joins TRBV10-3 to TRBJ2-3, with TRBD2 matching 7 bases. J gave up 1 base and V 11 bases, and 6 bases lay outside the gene matches. There are 13 residues in the CDR3. CDR1 is ENHRY, CDR2 SYGVKD, per germline. In DNA form, the CDR3 reads TGTGCCTGTGGTGGGGGGGGCACAGATACGCAGTATTTT. Protein sequence: CACGGGGTDTQYF.

The chain has TRBV19 and TRBJ2-1; TRBD1 agrees at 8 bases. The germline gives CDR1 LNHDA, CDR2 SQIVND (reference sequence). After removal of 7 bases from V and 2 bases from J, the junction contained 10 bases not matched to a gene. The CDR3 is made up of 16 amino acids. The CDR3 DNA sequence: TGTGCCAGTATACCCGACAGGGGATCTCCCTACAATGAGCAGTTCTTC. Protein sequence: CASIPDRGSPYNEQFF.

This sequence joins TRBV19 and TRBJ1-1, with no clear D. This CDR3 has 13 amino acids. The V gene lost 0 bases and the J gene lost 4 bases, with 6 bases spanning the gap. The V gene's germline CDR1 is LNHDA and CDR2 SQIVND (reference sequence). The CDR3 DNA reads as TGTGCCAGTAGTATAGATCTGAGCACTGAAGCTTTCTTT. It encodes CASSIDLSTEAFF. The complete variable domain, with remaining parts taken from reference TRBV19 and TRBJ1-1, reads DGGITQSPKYLFRKEGQNVTLSCEQNLNHDAMYWYRQDPGQGLRLIYYSQIVNDFQKGDIAEGYSVSREKKESFPLTVTSAQKNPTAFYLCASSIDLSTEAFFGQGTRLTVV.

The V gene is TRBV5-6, the J gene TRBJ2-2; 8 nucleotides line up with TRBD2. Germline V gene lookup returns CDR1 SGHDT and CDR2 YYEEEE. V shed 6 bases, J shed 2 bases, and the junction held 9 bases outside the gene matches. The CDR3 length is 16 residues. Here the CDR3 DNA reads TGTGCCAGCAACCCCGGACTAGCCGAAAACACCGGGGAGCTGTTTTTT. It encodes CASNPGLAENTGELFF.

The V call is TRBV2, the J call TRBJ1-6; weak D call: TRBD1 (6 bases). V dropped 6 bases and J dropped 6 bases, with 12 bases sitting between them. The CDR3 sequence is 14 residues long. In germline, CDR1 is SNHLY, CDR2 FYNNEI. The CDR3 region is CASRDSLGNSPLHF. The CDR3 DNA reads as TGTGCCAGCAGGGACAGTTTAGGTAATTCACCCCTCCACTTT.

The V and J genes are TRBV27 and TRBJ2-3, with D perhaps TRBD1 (6 bases). V was cut by 5 bases and J by 8 bases, with 17 bases left in between. The germline gives CDR1 MNHEY, CDR2 SMNVEV (reference sequence). The CDR3 consists of 14 residues. CDR3 nucleotides: TGTGCCAGCAGTCCAGGGGACCCGCCGGGTACGCAGTATTTT. Its translation: CASSPGDPPGTQYF.